These 14 T cell receptor beta chains originate from one sample sequenced in a study of cytotoxic CD8 clonotypes in ibrutinib-treated CLL. Some clones are missing from TCRdb's copy, which holds only in-frame ones; the method was immunoSEQ multiplex PCR. The sample holds 270,000 or so clones, 76% seen once. The starting material was PBMCs, obtained at disease progression, from a patient treated with ibrutinib. The receptors stem from a human donor with chronic lymphocytic leukemia.

The V and J genes are TRBV23-1 and TRBJ2-5; TRBD1 matches at 7 bases. TRBV23-1 is flagged as an ORF with uncertain function. V was pared by 2 bases and J by 4 bases, with 10 bases of the junction left unmatched. The CDR3 is made up of 16 amino acids. In nucleotides, the CDR3 is TGCGCCAGCAGTCAAAGTCCACAGGGGACCCGAGAGACCCAGTACTTC. It translates to CASSQSPQGTRETQYF.

The chain carries TRBV7-9 and TRBJ2-5; 8 nucleotides match TRBD1. V shed 0 bases, J shed 5 bases, and the junction held 8 bases outside the gene matches. Germline V CDR1 and CDR2: SEHNR, FQNEAQ (reference sequence). This CDR3 spans 16 amino acids. CDR3 nucleotides: TGTGCCAGCAGCTTAGCAAACAGGGGGGACGTGGAGACCCAGTACTTC. Amino acids: CASSLANRGDVETQYF.

The chain has TRBV6-1 and TRBJ1-6, with D uncertain. V shed 8 bases and J shed 10 bases, with 18 bases lying between them. The CDR3 has 14 residues. Germline CDR1 MNHNS, CDR2 SASEGT. Here the CDR3 reads CASGIEGLGSPLHF. In DNA, the CDR3 is TGTGCCAGCGGGATTGAGGGTTTGGGGTCACCCCTCCACTTT.

The chain links TRBV7-2 to TRBJ2-5; D unclear. The CDR3 has 13 residues. Trimming left V 5 bases short and J 4 bases short, with 11 bases between. Germline V gene lookup returns CDR1 SGHTA and CDR2 FQGNSA. Here the CDR3 DNA reads TGTGCCAGCAGCGAAGCGTGGGGAGAGACCCAGTACTTC. This encodes CASSEAWGETQYF.

This chain uses TRBV6-1 with TRBJ2-1; D is perhaps TRBD1 (6 bases). V shed 2 bases and J shed 3 bases, with 8 bases lying between them. CDR3 length: 14 residues. Germline CDR1 reads MNHNS; CDR2 reads SASEGT. CDR3 loop: CASSETQGYNEQFF. CDR3 in DNA: TGTGCCAGCAGTGAAACACAGGGCTACAATGAGCAGTTCTTC.

CDR3 coding DNA: TGTGCCAGCAGCCGATCGGGCTCCTACAATGAGCAGTTCTTC. Amino acids: CASSRSGSYNEQFF. The chain combines TRBV7-6 with TRBJ2-1, with D unclear. The CDR3 is made up of 14 amino acids. Per the germline V gene, CDR1 is SGHVS and CDR2 is FNYEAQ. V shed 5 bases and J shed 0 bases, with 8 bases lying between them.

The chain joins TRBV7-2 to TRBJ2-7, with D tentatively TRBD1 (6 bases). This CDR3 spans 14 amino acids. Trimming pared 4 bases from V and 1 base from J, leaving 11 bases between. Looked up from germline, CDR1 is SGHTA and CDR2 is FQGNSA. The CDR3 DNA reads TGTGCCAGCAGCTCGACAGGTTCTTCCTACGAGCAGTACTTC. Its translation is CASSSTGSSYEQYF.

There are a few counts of this clone. The rearrangement joins TRBV15 to TRBJ2-6; tentatively, D is TRBD2 (6 bases). Between the trimmed V and J ends, which lost 8 bases and 6 bases, there was a span of 14 bases. The CDR3 has 14 amino acids. Germline CDR1 and CDR2: LNHNV and YYDKDF (reference sequence). The chain's CDR3 is CATRPGGKANVLTF. The CDR3, as DNA: TGTGCCACCCGGCCGGGCGGGAAGGCCAACGTCCTGACTTTC.

V gene TRBV2 combines with J gene TRBJ2-7, with TRBD1 matching over 8 bases. This CDR3 spans 13 amino acids. CDR1 SNHLY and CDR2 FYNNEI come from the germline V gene. V lost 5 bases and J lost 1; bases outside the gene matches: 1. Here the CDR3 reads CASSWTGSYEQYF. The CDR3 bases are TGTGCCAGCAGTTGGACAGGGTCCTACGAGCAGTACTTC.

The gene calls are TRBV5-1 and TRBJ2-7; D gene uncertain. The CDR3 has 12 residues. Germline V CDR1 and CDR2: SGHRS, YFSETQ. V lost 3 bases and J 4 bases, leaving 8 bases between the germline ends. The CDR3 loop reads CASSSDGYEQYF. The DNA of the CDR3 is TGCGCCAGCAGCTCGGACGGGTACGAGCAGTACTTC.

The V gene is TRBV15, the J gene TRBJ1-5; D uncertain. Per germline, CDR1 LNHNV and CDR2 YYDKDF (reference sequence). V lost 1 base to trimming and J lost 4 bases, with 11 bases between them. This CDR3 region has 15 residues. CDR3 bases: TGTGCCACCAGCAGAGTGGCAGCTTCTAATCAGCCCCAGCATTTT. It is translated as CATSRVAASNQPQHF.

The chain uses TRBV9 and TRBJ1-4; 8 bases agree with TRBD1. The CDR3 length is 14 residues. CDR1 and CDR2 from the germline V gene are SGDLS and YYNGEE. The V gene end was trimmed by 8 bases and the J gene end by 7 bases; junction bases not matched to a gene: 10. CDR3 loop: CASSPDRVGEKLFF. The CDR3 region has the DNA TGTGCCAGTAGTCCGGACAGGGTTGGTGAAAAACTGTTTTTT. The complete variable domain, with remaining parts taken from reference TRBV9 and TRBJ1-4, reads DSGVTQTPKHLITATGQRVTLRCSPRSGDLSVYWYQQSLDQGLQFLIQYYNGEERAKGNILERFSAQQFPDLHSELNLSSLELGDSALYFCASSPDRVGEKLFFGSGTQLSVL.

This chain uses TRBV27 with TRBJ1-3; tentative D call: TRBD1 (5 bases). V lost 4 bases, J lost 2 bases, and 15 bases lay in between. The CDR3 has 16 amino acids. Germline loops: CDR1 MNHEY, CDR2 SMNVEV (reference sequence). The CDR3: CASSSWTPTAGNTIYF. CDR3 sequence (DNA): TGTGCCAGCAGTTCGTGGACACCCACCGCTGGAAACACCATATATTTT.

The gene calls are TRBV7-8 and TRBJ2-3; D might be TRBD1 or TRBD2, each matching 5 bases. CDR1 is SGHVS and CDR2 is FQNEAQ in the germline V gene. The V end was cut by 2 bases, the J end by 1 base, with 13 bases between. The CDR3 runs to 16 residues. CDR3 protein: CASSLRLRGGTDTQYF. Here the CDR3 DNA reads TGTGCCAGCAGCTTACGTTTGAGGGGCGGCACAGATACGCAGTATTTT.